The 8 T cell receptor beta chains listed next were all sequenced from one sample in a study of Tregs in tolerant kidney transplant recipients. Generated by immunoSEQ multiplex PCR, the TCRdb table keeps only in-frame clones and is missing some. The sample has about 44,000 clones; nearly 97% are singletons. Their antigens are not known. The sequenced sample consisted of Tregs from blood cultured with allogeneic cells. These receptors were collected from a human donor in good health.

V gene TRBV2 combines with J gene TRBJ1-4, with 7 bases that match TRBD1. In germline, CDR1 is SNHLY, CDR2 FYNNEI. The CDR3 extends over 15 amino acids. Unmatched junction bases numbered 12, after V lost 7 bases and J lost 7 bases. Here the CDR3 DNA reads TGTGCCAGCAAACGACAGGGAGGAATGGGTGAAAAACTGTTTTTT. It yields the protein CASKRQGGMGEKLFF.

The chain couples TRBV6-6 to TRBJ1-3; no clear D. The ends were cut back, 8 bases at V and 6 bases at J, with 8 bases in the middle. CDR1 and CDR2 (germline): MNHNY, SVGAGI (reference sequence). CDR3 length: 11 amino acids. The CDR3 loop is CASGVANTIYF. CDR3 nucleotide sequence: TGTGCCAGCGGGGTAGCAAACACCATATATTTT.

The chain has TRBV27 and TRBJ1-6; D possibly corresponds to TRBD1 (6 bases). CDR1 MNHEY and CDR2 SMNVEV come from the germline V gene (reference sequence). V dropped 5 bases and J dropped 4 bases, with 9 bases sitting between them. The CDR3 runs to 14 residues. This CDR3 is CASSPGHYNSPLHF. The DNA for the CDR3 is TGTGCCAGCAGTCCGGGACATTATAATTCACCCCTCCACTTT.

The chain has TRBV19 and TRBJ1-2; tentative D call: TRBD1 (6 bases). CDR3 size: 13 residues. Germline V gene sequence: CDR1 LNHDA, CDR2 SQIVND (reference sequence). Between the trimmed V and J ends, which lost 6 bases and 4 bases, there was a span of 12 bases. The CDR3 sequence: CASSLTGIYGYTF. In DNA, the CDR3 is TGTGCCAGTAGCCTTACAGGGATCTATGGCTACACCTTC.

This chain links TRBV28 with TRBJ1-2; tentatively, D is TRBD1 (5 bases). The ends were cut back, 3 bases at V and 1 base at J, with 6 bases in the middle. Germline assignment: CDR1 MDHEN and CDR2 SYDVKM. This CDR3 is 13 amino acids long. The CDR3 DNA is TGTGCCAGCAGTTTCCAGGGTAACTATGGCTACACCTTC. Its protein product is CASSFQGNYGYTF.

The rearrangement uses TRBV7-2 and TRBJ2-4; the D gene is possibly TRBD1 (5 bases). Germline CDR1 and CDR2: SGHTA and FQGNSA. The CDR3 loop spans 13 amino acids. Trimming left V 7 bases short and J 7 bases short, with 14 bases between. This CDR3 reads CASTREFGNIQYF. CDR3 coding DNA: TGTGCCAGCACCAGGGAATTTGGGAACATTCAGTACTTC.

This chain uses TRBV5-4 with TRBJ1-2; weak D call: TRBD1 (6 bases). V shed 2 bases and J shed 8 bases, with 10 bases lying between them. The length of the CDR3 is 12 residues. Germline lookup yields CDR1 SGHNT and CDR2 YYREEE (reference sequence). The CDR3, as DNA: TGTGCCAGCAGCTTACAGGGTCAAGGCTACACCTTC. Amino acid sequence: CASSLQGQGYTF.

V is TRBV10-3 and J is TRBJ2-3; perhaps TRBD2 as D (5 bases). CDR1 is ENHRY, CDR2 SYGVKD, per germline. V gave up 10 bases and J gave up 3 bases, with 14 bases separating them. The CDR3 loop spans 13 amino acids. For the CDR3, the DNA is TGTGCCACCGGTAAGGGAGTGACAGATACGCAGTATTTT. This sequence encodes CATGKGVTDTQYF.